The present T cell receptor beta chain was sequenced within a study of blood T cell repertoires in COVID-19 (dated by TCRdb to 2018 to 2020). General notes on the study: Samples covering the acute and convalescent phases of COVID-19 were provided by collaborators in the United States, Italy and Spain. Deeply sampled blood TCRbeta repertoires from subjects exposed to, actively infected with, or recovered from COVID-19 were included in the dataset. Where HLA class I and class II types were available, the types were taken from metadata supplied by the sample provider, not from assay-based typing. Samples came from the ongoing ImmuneRACE study (first 160 participants) plus 1,254 subjects from 6 global collaborators. The sample metadata nearly always contained a de-identified subject ID, COVID-19 status, age in years and sex. A freely available public database, intended as a resource for researchers studying the immune response to SARS-CoV-2, is where the repertoires were released. The material from the prospective study consisted of cDNA or gDNA derived from T cells, B-cell-depleted T cells, or PBMCs. General study outcomes and caveats: The amount of clinical and demographic metadata varied by source and participant and was provided uncurated.

This clone was counted only a few times. The antigen this receptor binds is unknown. Per-base quality was not reported, and no clone a single base away is much larger than it. From the cysteine through the phenylalanine, the CDR3 covers 16 amino acids. Of the read, only the CDR3 DNA is kept; its 48 bases are in frame from base 1. V and J are trimmed by 1 base and 2 bases, and the gene matches miss 5 bases of the junction. Via the germline V gene, CDR1 is KGHSY and CDR2 FQNENV. The immunoSEQ Assay, a bias-controlled multiplex PCR, was used to amplify TCRbeta CDR3 regions from genomic DNA. The original methods were these. Within the assay, amplification of reference gene primers was used to estimate how many nucleated cells each sample contained. To quantify the absolute abundance of each unique TCRbeta CDR3 rearrangement, sequence reads were collapsed and filtered. For each sample, productive Simpson clonality was calculated as the square root of Simpson's diversity index across productive rearrangements. TCRdb mirrors the immuneACCESS table, restricted to in-frame sequences. Some clones are absent from its copies; in checked studies, under half trace to an unresolved V gene, and the reason for the others is unknown. V, J and clone size were drawn from that table, and D and trimming were deduced from the DNA. This sample comprises a few hundred thousand clones, roughly 80% of them detected only once. Together, the top ten hold less than 6.5% of the sample.

A second Seattle source provided samples from volunteer blood donors who had recovered from COVID-19. Each collaborating institution followed its own protocols to collect whole blood in K2EDTA tubes. Collaborator samples were shipped for TCRbeta analysis as frozen whole blood, isolated PBMCs, or DNA extracted from either sample type. Sequenced: peripheral blood. The rearranged segments are TRBV16 and TRBJ1-5, with 7 bases matching TRBD1. This receptor was identified in an older woman who had recovered from COVID-19. The CDR3 corresponds to CASSQYRQGGNQPQHF. The sequence in DNA is TGTGCCAGCAGCCAATACCGACAGGGTGGCAATCAGCCCCAGCATTTT. Beyond the CDR3, the reference TRBV16 and TRBJ1-5 genes provide the residues; the full variable domain reads: GEEVAQTPKHLVRGEGQKAKLYCAPIKGHSYVFWYQQVLKNEFKFLISFQNENVFDETGMPKERFSAKCLPNSPCSLEIQATKLEDSAVYFCASSQYRQGGNQPQHFGDGTRLSIL.